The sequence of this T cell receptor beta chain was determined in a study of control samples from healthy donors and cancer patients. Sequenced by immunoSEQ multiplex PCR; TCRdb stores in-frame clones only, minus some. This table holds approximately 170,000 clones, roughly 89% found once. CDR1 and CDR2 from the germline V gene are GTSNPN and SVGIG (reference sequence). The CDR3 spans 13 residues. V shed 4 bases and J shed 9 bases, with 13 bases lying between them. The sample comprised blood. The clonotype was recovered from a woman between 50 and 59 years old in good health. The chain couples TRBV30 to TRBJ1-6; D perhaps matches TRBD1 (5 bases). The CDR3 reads CAWKLGGRSPLHF. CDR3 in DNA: TGTGCCTGGAAATTGGGGGGACGTTCACCCCTCCACTTT.